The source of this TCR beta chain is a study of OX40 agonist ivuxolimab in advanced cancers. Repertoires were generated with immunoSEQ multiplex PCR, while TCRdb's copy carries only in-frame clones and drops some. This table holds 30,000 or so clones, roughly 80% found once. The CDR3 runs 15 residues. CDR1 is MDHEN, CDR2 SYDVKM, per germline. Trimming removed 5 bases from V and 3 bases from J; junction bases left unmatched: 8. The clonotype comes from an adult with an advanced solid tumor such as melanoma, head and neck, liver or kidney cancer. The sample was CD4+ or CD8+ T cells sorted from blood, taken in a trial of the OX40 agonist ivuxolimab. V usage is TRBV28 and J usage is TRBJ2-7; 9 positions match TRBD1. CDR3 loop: CASSPRTGALYEQYF. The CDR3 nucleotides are TGTGCCAGCAGTCCGAGGACAGGGGCTCTCTACGAGCAGTACTTC.